This is a list of T cell receptor beta chains from one sample in a study of identifying expanded T cells in peripheral blood. Using immunoSEQ multiplex PCR, the repertoire was profiled, and TCRdb retains in-frame clones only, with some absent. Found here are 70,000 to 95,000 clones, 88% of them singletons; the top ten hold 3.5% to 5%. The specimen sequenced was blood. These receptor sequences come from a person aged 18 to 75 in good health. CDR3s include the opening cysteine and the closing phenylalanine or tryptophan. A D gene is named only where the DNA matches it firmly. Not all rows give a size; the values are once, few, many and, for expanded clones, a class.

d_call	v_call	clone_size	cdr3_length	j_call	cdr3_nt	cdr3_aa
TRBD2	TRBV5-1	-	16	TRBJ2-1	TGCGCCAGCAGTAGAGGGACTAGCGGGAGGGAACATGAGCAGTTCTTC	CASSRGTSGREHEQFF
-	TRBV6-1	-	15	TRBJ1-1	TGTGCCAGCAGTGAAAGAGTGGTATTGAACACTGAAGCTTTCTTT	CASSERVVLNTEAFF
TRBD1	TRBV5-1	-	16	TRBJ2-3	TGCGCCAGCAGCCTTAACGGACAGGGGAGAACAGATACGCAGTATTTT	CASSLNGQGRTDTQYF
TRBD1	TRBV28	-	14	TRBJ2-7	TGTGCCAGCAGTCCCCACAGGGGACAAAACGAACAGTACTTC	CASSPHRGQNEQYF
-	TRBV28	-	14	TRBJ1-5	TGTGCCAGCAGCTCGCGACACACCTATCAGCCCCAGCATTTT	CASSSRHTYQPQHF
-	TRBV12-2	-	19	TRBJ1-2	TGTGCAAGTCGCCCACTACCGACCCCCGGACAGTCTACATTCCATGGCTACACCTTC	CASRPLPTPGQSTFHGYTF
TRBD1	TRBV5-1	-	15	TRBJ2-5	TGCGCCAGCAGCCCAAGTGGACAGGGCCAAGAGACCCAGTACTTC	CASSPSGQGQETQYF
-	TRBV29-1	-	12	TRBJ2-2	TGCAGCGTTGAGATTAGGGCCGGGGAGCTGTTTTTT	CSVEIRAGELFF
-	TRBV27	-	15	TRBJ2-3	TGTGCCAGCAGCCCTCTATTCGGGGGAACAGATACGCAGTATTTT	CASSPLFGGTDTQYF
-	TRBV4-2	-	16	TRBJ1-6	TGTGCCAGCAGCCGGCGGGTCGGGGAGTATAATTCACCCCTCCACTTT	CASSRRVGEYNSPLHF
TRBD1	TRBV27	-	14	TRBJ2-7	TGTGCCAGCAGTTTATCCGGGACAGCCTACGAGCAGTACTTC	CASSLSGTAYEQYF
-	TRBV28	few	12	TRBJ1-2	TGTGCCAGCAGTCGGGTGGATTATGGCTACACCTTC	CASSRVDYGYTF
-	TRBV28	-	14	TRBJ2-7	TGTGCCAGCAGTCCGAACCGACAGTTCTACGAGCAGTACTTC	CASSPNRQFYEQYF
-	TRBV6-1	-	15	TRBJ2-6	TGTGCCAGCAGGGACGGGAGCTCTGGGGCCAACGTCCTGACTTTC	CASRDGSSGANVLTF
-	TRBV18	-	16	TRBJ1-1	TGTGCCAGCTCACTCCACCCGGACAGCCGGAACACTGAAGCTTTCTTT	CASSLHPDSRNTEAFF
-	TRBV5-4	-	13	TRBJ2-2	TGTGCCAGCAGCGCAGCGAACACCGGGGAGCTGTTTTTT	CASSAANTGELFF
-	TRBV28	-	13	TRBJ1-2	TGTGCCAGCAGTTTGACGCAGGGACATGGCTACACCTTC	CASSLTQGHGYTF
TRBD2	TRBV2	-	14	TRBJ2-3	TGTGCCACAAGACTAGCGGGGGGGCTAGATACGCAGTATTTT	CATRLAGGLDTQYF
-	TRBV30	-	13	TRBJ1-5	TGTGCCTGGACTATGGACAGTAATCAGCCCCAGCATTTT	CAWTMDSNQPQHF
TRBD1	TRBV7-9	-	13	TRBJ1-1	TGTGCCAGCAGGGACAGGGGGTCAACTGAAGCTTTCTTT	CASRDRGSTEAFF
-	TRBV2	-	13	TRBJ2-2	TGTGCCAGCAGTGCCGACAACACCGGGGAGCTGTTTTTT	CASSADNTGELFF
TRBD2	TRBV5-1	-	17	TRBJ2-1	TGCGCCAGCAGCTTCACCATTGGACTAGCGGGAACCAATGAGCAGTTCTTC	CASSFTIGLAGTNEQFF
TRBD2	TRBV6-6	-	14	TRBJ2-1	TGTGCCAGCAGTTACACGGGGGGGTCAAATGAGCAGTTCTTC	CASSYTGGSNEQFF
TRBD2	TRBV10-1	-	17	TRBJ2-7	TGCGCCAGCAGAGATGGGGGACTAGCGGGGTTGGCCTACGAGCAGTACTTC	CASRDGGLAGLAYEQYF
-	TRBV5-4	-	18	TRBJ1-1	TGTGCCAGCAGCTTCTTCCGGTCGGGGGAGGGGATGAACACTGAAGCTTTCTTT	CASSFFRSGEGMNTEAFF
-	TRBV11-2	-	19	TRBJ2-1	TGTGCCAGCAGCTTAGAGTTGTTTTGGGTTCTGGGCTCCTACAATGAGCAGTTCTTC	CASSLELFWVLGSYNEQFF
-	TRBV6-1	-	14	TRBJ2-7	TGTGCCAGCAGTTATGGGCAGGGTTGGAACGAGCAGTACTTC	CASSYGQGWNEQYF
-	TRBV7-9	once	17	TRBJ1-5	TGTGCCAGCAGCTTAGTGGGGGACCAGATTAGCAATCAGCCCCAGCATTTT	CASSLVGDQISNQPQHF
TRBD1	TRBV14	-	16	TRBJ2-2	TGTGCCAGCAGGCAAAAGGGGGCGGAACTGGGCGGGGAGCTGTTTTTT	CASRQKGAELGGELFF
-	TRBV29-1	-	11	TRBJ2-1	TGCAGCGCGGGTCCCACCAATGAGCAGTTCTTC	CSAGPTNEQFF
TRBD1	TRBV27	-	16	TRBJ2-7	TGTGCCAGCAGTGCCCGTCCTACAGGGGCAAGCTACGAGCAGTACTTC	CASSARPTGASYEQYF
-	TRBV7-3	-	13	TRBJ1-1	TGTGCCAGCAGCCGAACAAGGACGGATGAAGCTTTCTTT	CASSRTRTDEAFF
TRBD1	TRBV4-1	-	14	TRBJ1-1	TGCGCCAGCAGCCACAGGGGGCAGAACACTGAAGCTTTCTTT	CASSHRGQNTEAFF
-	TRBV30	-	14	TRBJ1-5	TGTGCCTGGACAAATCAGGGTGCGAGTCAGCCCCAGCATTTT	CAWTNQGASQPQHF
-	TRBV19	-	15	TRBJ2-3	TGTGCCAGTAGTATAGATGGCAGTAGCACAGATACGCAGTATTTT	CASSIDGSSTDTQYF
-	TRBV9	-	18	TRBJ1-2	TGTGCCAGCAGCGTCGATTGGGGAAGGTCCAGCACAAACTATGGCTACACCTTC	CASSVDWGRSSTNYGYTF
-	TRBV18	-	15	TRBJ1-1	TGTGCCAGCTCACCAAACGGGGGTATGAACACTGAAGCTTTCTTT	CASSPNGGMNTEAFF
-	TRBV18	-	12	TRBJ1-1	TGTGCCAGCTCACCAAGGGACACTGAAGCTTTCTTT	CASSPRDTEAFF
TRBD2	TRBV5-4	-	15	TRBJ2-1	TGTGCCAGCAGCTTTAGCGGGGGGGTGTACAATGAGCAGTTCTTC	CASSFSGGVYNEQFF
-	TRBV6-4	-	15	TRBJ2-3	TGTGCCAGCAGTGACTCGAACAGGGCCACAGATACGCAGTATTTT	CASSDSNRATDTQYF
-	TRBV29-1	-	12	TRBJ1-2	TGCAGCGTCGAACGGGGGAGGGGTGGCTACACCTTC	CSVERGRGGYTF